The 13 T cell receptor beta chains below were found in one sample sequenced in a study of shared clonotypes between healthy human individuals. Assay: immunoSEQ multiplex PCR; the TCRdb copy retains only in-frame clones and omits some. The data contain hundreds of thousands of clones, 55% to 85% of them singletons. Material: memory CD4+ T cells sorted from blood. As for subset: CD45RA-negative fraction. These receptors all come from a woman in her thirties in good health.

This chain joins TRBV6-6 and TRBJ1-5; D not certain. CDR1 is MNHNY, CDR2 SVGAGI, per germline (reference sequence). The V end lost 10 bases, the J end lost 6 bases, and 13 bases lay between the germline ends. CDR3 length equals 12 residues. CDR3 loop: CATRILGQPQHF. The CDR3 DNA is TGTGCCACCAGGATATTGGGTCAGCCCCAGCATTTT.

J is TRBJ1-1 and V is TRBV27; D ambiguous. From germline, CDR1 is MNHEY and CDR2 SMNVEV (reference sequence). The CDR3 spans 13 residues. V lost 6 bases to trimming and J lost 11 bases, with 19 bases between them. This chain's CDR3 is CASRPPQVGQAFF. In nucleotides, the CDR3 is TGTGCCAGCAGACCACCACAAGTAGGCCAGGCTTTCTTT.

This clone was counted between two and nine times. At the DNA level, this CDR3 is encoded by other sequences in the same sample as well. This sequence joins TRBV7-8 and TRBJ1-5; no firm D call. The CDR3 has 14 amino acids. V dropped 3 bases and J dropped 0 bases, with 6 bases sitting between them. Germline-derived CDR1 and CDR2 are SGHVS and FQNEAQ. CDR3 protein: CASSFLDSNQPQHF. CDR3 nucleotides: TGTGCCAGCAGCTTCCTAGATAGCAATCAGCCCCAGCATTTT.

This clone has more than one count but fewer than ten. Other DNA variants within this sample encode the same CDR3. This chain uses TRBV5-1 with TRBJ2-7; D not certain. Trimming shortened V by 4 bases and J by 3 bases, and 5 bases separated the two germline ends. The CDR3 sequence is 11 residues long. Germline loops: CDR1 SGHRS, CDR2 YFSETQ. The CDR3 is CASSQNYEQYF. Written as DNA, the CDR3 is TGCGCCAGCAGCCAAAACTACGAGCAGTACTTC. Full variable domain (outside the CDR3, taken from reference TRBV5-1 and TRBJ2-7): KAGVTQTPRYLIKTRGQQVTLSCSPISGHRSVSWYQQTPGQGLQFLFEYFSETQRNKGNFPGRFSGRQFSNSRSEMNVSTLELGDSALYLCASSQNYEQYFGPGTRLTVT.

The CDR3 loop is CASRPREMNGYTF. The CDR3 DNA reads TGTGCCAGCAGACCTCGGGAGATGAATGGCTACACCTTC. V gene TRBV6-5 combines with J gene TRBJ1-2; D gene unclear. The CDR3 is made up of 13 amino acids. V shed 6 bases and J shed 6 bases, with 14 bases lying between them. From germline, CDR1 is MNHEY and CDR2 SVGAGI.

This clone came up many times. This chain uses TRBV29-1 with TRBJ1-1, with 7 bases that match TRBD1. There are 14 residues in the CDR3. Germline trimming cut 3 bases from V and 5 bases from J; bases unmatched to any gene: 9. Germline assignment: CDR1 SQVTM and CDR2 ANQGSEA. The CDR3 loop reads CSVDRQGGRTEAFF. In nucleotides, the CDR3 is TGCAGCGTTGACCGACAGGGAGGAAGGACTGAAGCTTTCTTT.

The chain employs TRBV7-6 and TRBJ2-7, with D unclear. From germline, CDR1 is SGHVS and CDR2 FNYEAQ. The CDR3 has 12 amino acids. Deletions cut 6 bases from V and 3 bases from J, with 9 bases between. The CDR3 sequence is CASSPDGYEQYF. The CDR3 region has the DNA TGTGCCAGCAGTCCAGACGGCTACGAGCAGTACTTC. The whole variable domain, remainder taken from reference TRBV7-6 and TRBJ2-7, is GAGVSQSPRYKVTKRGQDVALRCDPISGHVSLYWYRQALGQGPEFLTYFNYEAQQDKSGLPNDRFSAERPEGSISTLTIQRTEQRDSAMYRCASSPDGYEQYFGPGTRLTVT.

This chain connects TRBV1 to TRBJ2-1; the table's D call of TRBD2 was not tested on the DNA. TRBV1 represents a pseudogene. This CDR3 contains 17 residues. CDR3 amino acids: CTSSQYTSGSSYNEQFF. The DNA of the CDR3 is TGCACCAGCAGCCAATATACTAGCGGGAGCTCCTACAATGAGCAGTTCTTC.

This clone was seen a single time. J is TRBJ2-7 and V is TRBV6-5; a possible D gene is TRBD2 (6 bases). This CDR3 spans 14 amino acids. CDR1 MNHEY and CDR2 SVGAGI come from the germline V gene. Deletions cut 10 bases from V and 4 bases from J, with 20 bases between. DNA for the CDR3: TGTGCCACCAGCACCCCGGGAGAAGGATACGAGCAGTACTTC. It specifies CATSTPGEGYEQYF.

This clone was observed once. V usage is TRBV7-2 and J usage is TRBJ2-3; TRBD2 might be the D (6 bases). V was cut by 8 bases and J by 8 bases, with 17 bases left in between. Germline V gene data show CDR1 as SGHTA and CDR2 as FQGNSA. The CDR3 is 13 amino acids. The CDR3 nucleotides read TGTGCCAGCCGGGGACTCCAAAGTGCTACGCAGTATTTT. Amino acids: CASRGLQSATQYF.

The table lists this clone with many counts. The chain employs TRBV29-1 and TRBJ2-3; TRBD2 is a possible D gene (6 bases). V gave up 5 bases and J gave up 2 bases, with 23 bases separating them. This CDR3 contains 17 residues. The germline V gene encodes CDR1 SQVTM and CDR2 ANQGSEA. The CDR3 is CSVKGRGPGLDTDTQYF. CDR3 DNA sequence: TGCAGCGTTAAAGGCCGGGGACCGGGACTCGACACAGATACGCAGTATTTT.

The genes are TRBV2 and TRBJ1-4, with D tentatively TRBD1 (6 bases). V lost 8 bases and J lost 2, with 9 bases in between. Germline V lookup: CDR1 SNHLY, CDR2 FYNNEI. This CDR3 is 13 amino acids long. The DNA for the CDR3 is TGTGCCAGCGGGACAAGGACTAATGAAAAACTGTTTTTT. Translating gives CASGTRTNEKLFF.

CDR3 in DNA: TGTGCCAGCAGCAAAGGAGGCGGGACGAAGTTCTTC. Protein: CASSKGGGTKFF. V is TRBV2 and J is TRBJ2-1; the D gene is possibly TRBD2 (6 bases). CDR1 and CDR2 from the germline V gene are SNHLY and FYNNEI. The CDR3 has 12 residues. Trimming cost V 6 bases and J 14 bases, with 17 bases left between them.